The rows below give T cell receptor beta chains drawn from one sample of a study of control samples from healthy donors and cancer patients. Repertoires were generated with immunoSEQ multiplex PCR, while TCRdb's copy carries only in-frame clones and drops some. This table holds 80,000 to 100,000 clones, 88% found once. Sample: blood. The receptors stem from a man aged 25 to 45 in good health. Each CDR3 is given with its conserved first and last residue. The order of the fields is CDR3 protein, CDR3 DNA, D gene, V gene, J gene, clone size. The D gene is left open where the match is weak. Clone size is shown for a subset of rows, as once, few, many or a class of expanded clone.

CASSQPRPDGELFF	TGTGCCAGCAGCCAGCCCCGACCTGACGGGGAGCTGTTTTTT	-	TRBV11-3	TRBJ2-2	-
CASSSTPGTSTNEKLFF	TGTGCCAGCAGCTCTACCCCCGGGACGTCAACTAATGAAAAACTGTTTTTT	-	TRBV7-9	TRBJ1-4	-
CASSFKKGQLRPSNQPQHF	TGTGCCAGCAGCTTTAAAAAAGGACAATTACGCCCCAGCAATCAGCCCCAGCATTTT	-	TRBV7-3	TRBJ1-5	-
CASSTGQDGNTIYF	TGTGCCAGCAGTACAGGACAGGACGGAAACACCATATATTTT	TRBD1	TRBV6-5	TRBJ1-3	-
CASSLLAGVPTGELFF	TGTGCCAGCAGTTTACTAGCGGGAGTGCCCACCGGGGAGCTGTTTTTT	TRBD2	TRBV27	TRBJ2-2	once
CASSSGTGTLYGYTF	TGTGCCAGCAGTTCCGGGACAGGGACGTTATATGGCTACACCTTC	TRBD1	TRBV6-2/TRBV6-3	TRBJ1-2	-
CAWNIAENTEAFF	TGTGCCTGGAATATTGCAGAAAACACTGAAGCTTTCTTT	-	TRBV30	TRBJ1-1	once
CASSLVFRDRFSTDTQYF	TGTGCCAGCAGCTTAGTGTTCAGGGACAGGTTTAGCACAGATACGCAGTATTTT	TRBD1	TRBV11-2	TRBJ2-3	once
CAWSVVTANTGELFF	TGTGCCTGGAGTGTGGTTACAGCGAACACCGGGGAGCTGTTTTTT	-	TRBV30	TRBJ2-2	-
CASSPGDRGRIHEQYF	TGTGCCAGCAGCCCGGGGGACAGGGGGCGCATCCACGAGCAGTACTTC	TRBD1	TRBV11-1	TRBJ2-7	-
CASSLAPPAGGLPYEQYF	TGTGCCAGCAGCCTGGCGCCCCCAGCGGGAGGCCTTCCCTACGAGCAGTACTTC	TRBD2	TRBV7-6	TRBJ2-7	-
CASSTDRSSNQPQHF	TGTGCCAGTAGTACGGACAGATCTAGCAATCAGCCCCAGCATTTT	-	TRBV19	TRBJ1-5	-
CASSLGTRNTIYF	TGCGCCAGCAGTCTAGGGACGCGGAACACCATATATTTT	-	TRBV23-1	TRBJ1-3	-
CASSLGTEIPEGLFF	TGTGCCAGCAGCTTAGGGACAGAAATCCCCGAAGGACTGTTTTTT	-	TRBV7-9	TRBJ1-4	-
CASALGQGSRDTQYF	TGTGCCAGCGCGTTGGGACAGGGCAGCCGAGATACGCAGTATTTT	TRBD1	TRBV11-3	TRBJ2-3	-
CAISDLAGDTQYF	TGTGCCATCAGTGACCTAGCGGGAGATACGCAGTATTTT	TRBD2	TRBV10-3	TRBJ2-3	once
CASSLTGWGGYEQYF	TGTGCCAGCAGCCTTACAGGGTGGGGAGGATACGAGCAGTACTTC	-	TRBV14	TRBJ2-7	-
CASSYRDTLYGYTF	TGTGCCAGCAGCTACCGAGACACCCTCTATGGCTACACCTTC	-	TRBV13	TRBJ1-2	-
CASSLKMGQLSGNTIYF	TGTGCCAGCAGTTTGAAAATGGGACAGCTCTCTGGAAACACCATATATTTT	TRBD1	TRBV28	TRBJ1-3	-
CATSRPPTGGGNTIYF	TGTGCCACCAGCAGACCGCCCACAGGGGGAGGAAACACCATATATTTT	TRBD1	TRBV15	TRBJ1-3	-
CSVGGDSYEQYF	TGCAGCGTTGGCGGGGACAGCTACGAGCAGTACTTC	-	TRBV29-1	TRBJ2-7	-
CASSQEWGPYEQYF	TGTGCCAGCAGCCAAGAGTGGGGTCCCTACGAGCAGTACTTC	-	TRBV4-2	TRBJ2-7	-
CASSPGRRGNTIYF	TGTGCCAGCAGCCCCGGACGACGTGGAAACACCATATATTTT	-	TRBV14	TRBJ1-3	-
CASRDMVSYNSPLHF	TGTGCCAGCAGGGATATGGTCTCCTATAATTCACCCCTCCACTTT	-	TRBV7-9	TRBJ1-6	-
CASSVGWTGEKLFF	TGTGCCAGCAGCGTAGGTTGGACAGGTGAAAAACTGTTTTTT	TRBD1	TRBV9	TRBJ1-4	-
CASSESRRVGGDGYTF	TGCGCCAGCAGTGAGAGTCGCAGGGTTGGTGGGGATGGCTACACCTTC	-	TRBV10-2	TRBJ1-2	-
CASSPRAESTDTQYF	TGTGCCAGCAGCCCCCGGGCGGAGAGCACAGATACGCAGTATTTT	-	TRBV3-1/TRBV3-2	TRBJ2-3	-
CASSILLARGESTF	TGTGCCAGTAGTATTCTTCTGGCCAGGGGTGAATCCACCTTC	-	TRBV19	TRBJ1-2	-
CASSLAGGQETQYF	TGTGCCAGCAGCTTAGCGGGGGGCCAGGAGACCCAGTACTTC	-	TRBV7-9	TRBJ2-5	-
CASSLAPSYEQYF	TGTGCCAGCAGCTTGGCACCGTCCTACGAGCAGTACTTC	-	TRBV5-4	TRBJ2-7	-
CAWSVGPSSRDRAGYTF	TGTGCCTGGAGTGTAGGACCCTCATCCCGGGACAGAGCGGGCTACACCTTC	TRBD1	TRBV30	TRBJ1-2	-
CAVEAGQGNQNPYEQYF	TGTGCCGTCGAGGCGGGACAGGGCAACCAAAACCCCTACGAGCAGTACTTC	TRBD1	TRBV2	TRBJ2-7	-
CASSSGTGYNEQFF	TGTGCCAGCAGCTCCGGGACAGGGTACAATGAGCAGTTCTTC	TRBD1	TRBV5-4	TRBJ2-1	-
CASSLVGREQFF	TGTGCCAGCAGCTTAGTCGGGAGGGAGCAGTTCTTC	TRBD2	TRBV11-3	TRBJ2-1	once
CAWSVKGSNIQYF	TGTGCCTGGAGTGTAAAGGGGTCAAACATTCAGTACTTC	-	TRBV30	TRBJ2-4	-
CASSLEGTGWDGYTF	TGCGCCAGCAGTTTGGAAGGGACAGGGTGGGACGGCTACACCTTC	TRBD1	TRBV5-1	TRBJ1-2	once
CASSQTGAGDLFHEQFF	TGCGCCAGCAGCCAGACGGGGGCGGGAGACCTTTTCCATGAGCAGTTCTTC	-	TRBV4-1	TRBJ2-1	-
CASSLNSGSGETQYF	TGTGCCAGCTCCCTCAACAGCGGGAGTGGGGAGACCCAGTACTTC	TRBD2	TRBV18	TRBJ2-5	few
CASSLAPGQGVQQYF	TGTGCCAGCAGCTTAGCGCCCGGACAGGGGGTACAGCAGTACTTC	TRBD1	TRBV7-6	TRBJ2-7	-
CATSITTGARSNEKLFF	TGTGCCACCAGCATCACAACCGGGGCGCGTTCTAATGAAAAACTGTTTTTT	-	TRBV15	TRBJ1-4	-
CASSDSGGSSYNEQFF	TGTGCCAGCAGTGACTCGGGCGGTAGCTCCTACAATGAGCAGTTCTTC	-	TRBV6-4	TRBJ2-1	-
CLTSVGNEQFF	TGTCTCACTAGCGTAGGTAATGAGCAGTTCTTC	TRBD2	TRBV9	TRBJ2-1	-
CASSRDRETQYF	TGCGCCAGCAGCCGGGACAGGGAGACCCAGTACTTC	TRBD1	TRBV5-1	TRBJ2-5	once
CASSGGQVNTEAFF	TGTGCCAGCAGTGGGGGACAGGTGAACACTGAAGCTTTCTTT	TRBD1	TRBV2	TRBJ1-1	-
CASSSAGVGHEQYF	TGTGCCAGCAGTTCCGCTGGGGTCGGCCACGAGCAGTACTTC	-	TRBV27	TRBJ2-7	-
CASSVASGFSNEKLFF	TGTGCCAGCAGTGTGGCCTCGGGGTTTAGTAATGAAAAACTGTTTTTT	-	TRBV25-1	TRBJ1-4	-
CASSYWQGGRDTQYF	TGTGCCAGCAGTTATTGGCAGGGGGGAAGAGATACGCAGTATTTT	-	TRBV6-2/TRBV6-3	TRBJ2-3	-
CASSQGQGQETQYF	TGTGCCAGCTCACAGGGACAGGGCCAAGAGACCCAGTACTTC	TRBD1	TRBV18	TRBJ2-5	-
CASSLTSTAEFQFF	TGTGCCAGCAGCTTAACTTCTACAGCGGAGTTTCAGTTCTTC	-	TRBV7-3	TRBJ2-1	-
CASGLPTGVWDSYNEQFF	TGTGCTAGTGGTCTCCCAACAGGGGTTTGGGACTCCTACAATGAGCAGTTCTTC	TRBD1	TRBV12-5	TRBJ2-1	-
CASSGAGTSGYNEQFF	TGTGCCAGCAGCGGAGCCGGGACTAGCGGTTACAATGAGCAGTTCTTC	TRBD2	TRBV9	TRBJ2-1	-
CSASDGVTGEAFF	TGCAGTGCTAGTGACGGGGTGACAGGGGAAGCTTTCTTT	TRBD1	TRBV20-1	TRBJ1-1	-
CASSLGAAWDSPLHF	TGTGCCAGCAGCTTAGGGGCAGCTTGGGATTCACCCCTCCACTTT	-	TRBV11-2	TRBJ1-6	-